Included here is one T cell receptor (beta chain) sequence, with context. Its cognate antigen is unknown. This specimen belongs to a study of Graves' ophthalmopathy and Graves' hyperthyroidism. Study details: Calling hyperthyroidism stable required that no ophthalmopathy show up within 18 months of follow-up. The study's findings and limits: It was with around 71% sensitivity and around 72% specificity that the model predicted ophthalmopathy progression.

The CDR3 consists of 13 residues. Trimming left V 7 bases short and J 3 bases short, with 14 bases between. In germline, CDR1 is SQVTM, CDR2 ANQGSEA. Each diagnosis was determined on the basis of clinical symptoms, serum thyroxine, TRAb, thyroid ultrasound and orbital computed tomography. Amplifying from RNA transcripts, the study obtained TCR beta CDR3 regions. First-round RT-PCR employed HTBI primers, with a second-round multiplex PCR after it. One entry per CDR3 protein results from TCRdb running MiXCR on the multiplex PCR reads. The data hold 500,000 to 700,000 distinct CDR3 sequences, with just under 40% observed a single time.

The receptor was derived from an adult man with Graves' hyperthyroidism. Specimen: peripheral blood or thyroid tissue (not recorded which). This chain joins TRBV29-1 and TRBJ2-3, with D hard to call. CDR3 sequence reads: CSANRPATDTQYF. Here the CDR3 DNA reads TGCAGCGCCAACCGGCCGGCAACAGATACGCAGTATTTT.